This T cell receptor (beta chain) was sequenced for a study of early T cells in non-severe SARS-CoV-2 infection. Study as a whole: The chains were unpaired, and the sequenced material was bulk RNA from unsorted whole blood. Whole-study findings and limits: Anti-spike CD8 responses were favored by VDJdb matching, which missed private and CD4 specificities.

This clonotype was seen only a few times. What it binds is not known. CDR3 size: 15 residues. CDR1 is LGHNA, CDR2 YNFKEQ, per germline. V dropped 1 base and J dropped 7 bases, with 11 bases sitting between them. Unique molecular identifiers (one per individual cDNA molecule) were attached. TCRdb reprocessed the 5' RACE reads with MiXCR, giving one entry per CDR3 protein. This table has around 67,000 distinct CDR3 sequences, 11% appearing once. Sequencing used whole blood, obtained at baseline. This clonotype originated in an adult who was a healthcare worker with PCR-confirmed SARS-CoV-2 infection or an uninfected control (not recorded which). The rearrangement uses TRBV4-2 and TRBJ1-6; D unresolved. The CDR3 region has the DNA TGTGCCAGCAGCCAAGTAGGAGAACGGAATTCACCCCTCCACTTT. The encoded protein is CASSQVGERNSPLHF.